The 16 T cell receptor beta chains reported below all come from one sample, sequenced in a study of technical replicates of blood from several donors (dated by TCRdb to the late 2010s). The library was built by means of the immunoSEQ multiplex PCR assay. TCRdb mirrors the immuneACCESS table, restricted to in-frame sequences. Some clones are absent from its copies; in checked studies, under half trace to an unresolved V gene, and the reason for the others is unknown. The sample table contains approximately 70,000 clones; only one count was recorded for around 95% of them. Approximately 0.24% of the sample is in the top ten clones. Sequenced sample: T cells isolated from PBMCs. These TCRs come from a human donor in good health.

A few counts support this clone. The chain recombines TRBV9 with TRBJ1-1; D perhaps matches TRBD1 (6 bases). CDR3 size: 14 residues. Germline CDR1 is SGDLS and CDR2 is YYNGEE. Trimming shortened V by 3 bases and J by 1 base, and 10 bases separated the two germline ends. CDR3 sequence (DNA): TGTGCCAGCAGCGAGACAGGTAGGAACACTGAAGCTTTCTTT. Protein: CASSETGRNTEAFF.

The rearrangement links TRBV7-2 to TRBJ2-5; 7 bases are a match to TRBD2. The germline CDR1 and CDR2 sequences are SGHTA and FQGNSA. The V segment lost 5 bases and the J segment 4 bases; nucleotides outside the gene matches: 4. The CDR3 consists of 13 residues. This CDR3 reads CASSRTSRETQYF. CDR3 nucleotide sequence: TGTGCCAGCAGCAGGACTAGTCGAGAGACCCAGTACTTC.

The V gene is TRBV6-5, the J gene TRBJ1-1, with a weak D call TRBD1 (5 bases). Germline V gene data show CDR1 as MNHEY and CDR2 as SVGAGI. The CDR3 extends over 13 amino acids. V was cut by 6 bases and J by 3 bases, with 11 bases left in between. CDR3 nucleotide sequence: TGTGCCAGCAGGCCTGACAGAGACACTGAAGCTTTCTTT. Protein: CASRPDRDTEAFF.

CDR3 region: CASSEDRGNFNTEAFF. The CDR3, as DNA: TGTGCCAGCAGTGAGGACCGGGGGAATTTTAACACTGAAGCTTTCTTT. The rearrangement joins TRBV6-1 to TRBJ1-1, with D maybe TRBD1 (5 bases). V was shortened by 3 bases and J by 2 bases, with 16 bases between the two germline ends. Looked up from germline, CDR1 is MNHNS and CDR2 is SASEGT. The CDR3 is 16 residues long.

The chain joins TRBV25-1 to TRBJ2-2; D is unresolved. Germline lookup yields CDR1 MGHDK and CDR2 SYGVNS. The CDR3 runs to 17 residues. Trimming shortened V by 2 bases and J by 3 bases, and 16 bases separated the two germline ends. The CDR3 DNA sequence: TGTGCCAGCAGTGAAGTCTGGGTGGGCAGACACACCGGGGAGCTGTTTTTT. It specifies CASSEVWVGRHTGELFF.

The chain combines TRBV7-8 with TRBJ1-2, with TRBD1 identical over 8 bases. The CDR3 is 13 residues long. V trimming: 6 bases; J trimming: 5 bases; junction bases outside the gene matches: 5. Germline V gives CDR1 SGHVS, CDR2 FQNEAQ. The DNA for the CDR3 is TGTGCCAGCAGTCGACAGGGGTTTTATGGCTACACCTTC. The encoded protein is CASSRQGFYGYTF.

The chain couples TRBV4-1 to TRBJ1-3, with 8 bases matching TRBD1. J gave up 0 bases and V 4 bases, and 17 bases lay outside the gene matches. Germline V gene data show CDR1 as MGHRA and CDR2 as YSYEKL. The CDR3 runs 20 residues. In nucleotides, the CDR3 is TGCGCCAGCAGCCGGCGCCTACCGGGACAGGTTTTCGACTCTGGAAACACCATATATTTT. This sequence encodes CASSRRLPGQVFDSGNTIYF.

The rearrangement uses TRBV6-1 and TRBJ1-1; tentative D call: TRBD1 (5 bases). The V end was cut by 7 bases, the J end by 5 bases, with 17 bases between. The CDR3 contains 14 residues. The V gene's germline CDR1 is MNHNS and CDR2 SASEGT. Here the CDR3 reads CASTLRRGGTEAFF. In nucleotides, the CDR3 is TGTGCCAGCACCTTAAGGAGGGGAGGGACTGAAGCTTTCTTT.

CDR3: CASSYTGLLTYEQYF. CDR3 bases: TGTGCCAGCAGCTACACGGGACTCTTAACCTACGAGCAGTACTTC. The V gene is TRBV7-2, the J gene TRBJ2-7; D possibly corresponds to TRBD2 (6 bases). Germline V gives CDR1 SGHTA, CDR2 FQGNSA. V shed 4 bases and J shed 2 bases, with 15 bases lying between them. This CDR3 has 15 residues.

The V gene is TRBV6-6, the J gene TRBJ1-2; TRBD1 is a possible D gene (6 bases). Trimming cost V 2 bases and J 1 base, with 8 bases left between them. There are 14 residues in the CDR3. Germline loops: CDR1 MNHNY, CDR2 SVGAGI (reference sequence). The DNA for the CDR3 is TGTGCCAGCAGTTACCCGGACAGTAACTATGGCTACACCTTC. It codes for CASSYPDSNYGYTF.

J is TRBJ1-2 and V is TRBV6-6, with a tentative D call TRBD1 (6 bases). The CDR3 runs 13 residues. Trimming pared 5 bases from V and 5 bases from J, leaving 12 bases between. CDR1 is MNHNY and CDR2 is SVGAGI in the germline V gene (reference sequence). The CDR3 reads CASSNDRLYGYTF. Here the CDR3 DNA reads TGTGCCAGCAGTAACGACAGGCTTTATGGCTACACCTTC.

CDR3 protein: CAWSDDREEHLYNEQFF. DNA for the CDR3: TGTGCCTGGAGCGACGACAGGGAAGAGCATCTCTACAATGAGCAGTTCTTC. The chain uses TRBV30 and TRBJ2-1, with 7 positions matching TRBD1. Trimming took 3 bases from V and 3 from J; bases not matched to a gene: 14. From germline, CDR1 is GTSNPN and CDR2 SVGIG (reference sequence). The CDR3 loop spans 17 amino acids.

The V gene is TRBV5-1, the J gene TRBJ2-4, with 7 positions matching TRBD1. The germline gives CDR1 SGHRS, CDR2 YFSETQ. The trim removed 3 bases at V and 6 bases at J, leaving 6 bases unmatched. This CDR3 comprises 14 residues. The CDR3 region is CASSSTGERNIQYF. DNA for the CDR3: TGCGCCAGCAGCTCAACAGGGGAAAGAAACATTCAGTACTTC.

The chain is built from TRBV7-9 and TRBJ1-5; possible D gene TRBD1, 5 bases. CDR1 SEHNR and CDR2 FQNEAQ come from the germline V gene (reference sequence). The CDR3 length is 13 residues. Trimming removed 5 bases from V and 7 bases from J, with 12 bases in between. The CDR3 region is CASSTGLKQPQHF. The CDR3 DNA sequence: TGTGCCAGCAGCACGGGACTTAAACAGCCCCAGCATTTT. The full variable domain, with the rest looked up from reference TRBV7-9 and TRBJ1-5, is DTGVSQNPRHKITKRGQNVTFRCDPISEHNRLYWYRQTLGQGPEFLTYFQNEAQLEKSRLLSDRFSAERPKGSFSTLEIQRTEQGDSAMYLCASSTGLKQPQHFGDGTRLSIL.

The rearrangement uses TRBV6-5 and TRBJ2-2; 7 bases are a match to TRBD1. Germline-derived CDR1 and CDR2 are MNHEY and SVGAGI. The CDR3 consists of 15 residues. Unmatched junction bases numbered 14, after V lost 5 bases and J lost 11 bases. In DNA, the CDR3 is TGTGCCAGCAGTAATATACCCGGACAGGCCCGCGAGCTGTTTTTT. Protein sequence: CASSNIPGQARELFF.

J is TRBJ1-1 and V is TRBV9; D ambiguous. There are 13 residues in the CDR3. Germline CDR1 SGDLS, CDR2 YYNGEE. V lost 4 bases and J 0 bases, leaving 7 bases between the germline ends. The CDR3 loop reads CASSSYMNTEAFF. CDR3 sequence (DNA): TGTGCCAGCAGCTCGTACATGAACACTGAAGCTTTCTTT.